The 21 T cell receptor beta chains below all came from one sample that was sequenced in a study of radiation and T cells in renal cell carcinoma. TCRdb keeps only in-frame clones here, not all; method: immunoSEQ multiplex PCR. Of some 80,000 clones listed, 83% are singletons. Sample time point: blood 4 weeks post-SBRT, at nephrectomy. Treatment denoted: 15 Gy SBRT to primary tumor, nephrectomy 4 weeks later. The sample in question was blood, obtained from a patient whose treatment included radiotherapy and nephrectomy. The receptors originated from a woman aged 60 to 75 with renal cell carcinoma.

The V gene is TRBV5-1, the J gene TRBJ2-5; weak D call: TRBD2 (5 bases). Between the trimmed V and J ends, which lost 4 bases and 4 bases, there was a span of 14 bases. The CDR3 has 14 amino acids. The germline V gene encodes CDR1 SGHRS and CDR2 YFSETQ. The CDR3 bases are TGCGCCAGCAGCCTCCGGTTCGGGATAGAGACCCAGTACTTC. Protein sequence: CASSLRFGIETQYF. Full variable domain (missing parts from reference TRBV5-1 and TRBJ2-5): KAGVTQTPRYLIKTRGQQVTLSCSPISGHRSVSWYQQTPGQGLQFLFEYFSETQRNKGNFPGRFSGRQFSNSRSEMNVSTLELGDSALYLCASSLRFGIETQYFGPGTRLLVL.

In its sample, this clone was seen once. At the DNA level, this CDR3 is encoded by other sequences in the same sample as well. J is TRBJ1-1 and V is TRBV28; D remains unclear. V was shortened by 2 bases and J by 5 bases, with 6 bases between the two germline ends. This CDR3 has 12 residues. Germline CDR1 and CDR2: MDHEN and SYDVKM. This chain's CDR3 is CASSLRGTEAFF. In nucleotides, the CDR3 is TGTGCCAGCAGTTTAAGAGGGACTGAAGCTTTCTTT. The full variable domain, its missing parts supplied by reference TRBV28 and TRBJ1-1, is DVKVTQSSRYLVKRTGEKVFLECVQDMDHENMFWYRQDPGLGLRLIYFSYDVKMKEKGDIPEGYSVSREKKERFSLILESASTNQTSMYLCASSLRGTEAFFGQGTRLTVV.

The chain joins TRBV15 to TRBJ1-5; D is unresolved. This CDR3 region has 14 residues. Germline assignment: CDR1 LNHNV and CDR2 YYDKDF (reference sequence). Trimming stripped 5 bases from V and 3 bases from J, with 11 bases between. The DNA of the CDR3 is TGTGCCACCAGCGTACCGGATTTCAATCAGCCCCAGCATTTT. Its protein product is CATSVPDFNQPQHF.

The CDR3 loop is CASSGQASARGDTQYF. The CDR3 nucleotides read TGTGCCAGTAGTGGCCAGGCGAGCGCTCGAGGGGATACGCAGTATTTT. The chain employs TRBV19 and TRBJ2-3; a weak D match, TRBD2 (5 bases). Germline CDR1 and CDR2: LNHDA and SQIVND (reference sequence). Trimming took 5 bases from V and 6 from J, leaving 21 bases between them. The CDR3 has 16 residues. Variable domain in full (rest from reference TRBV19 and TRBJ2-3): DGGITQSPKYLFRKEGQNVTLSCEQNLNHDAMYWYRQDPGQGLRLIYYSQIVNDFQKGDIAEGYSVSREKKESFPLTVTSAQKNPTAFYLCASSGQASARGDTQYFGPGTRLTVL.

This rearrangement joins TRBV5-1 to TRBJ1-1; 7 bases are a match to TRBD1. The CDR3 is made up of 15 amino acids. The germline V gene encodes CDR1 SGHRS and CDR2 YFSETQ. Trimming at V came to 0 bases and at J to 6 bases, leaving 8 bases not matched to a gene. CDR3 sequence: CASSLAPTGVAEAFF. Here the CDR3 DNA reads TGCGCCAGCAGCTTGGCCCCTACAGGGGTAGCTGAAGCTTTCTTT.

The J gene is TRBJ2-1, the V gene TRBV5-1; TRBD2 might be the D (6 bases). Germline lookup yields CDR1 SGHRS and CDR2 YFSETQ. The V end lost 4 bases, the J end lost 4 bases, and 9 bases lay between the germline ends. The CDR3 is made up of 13 amino acids. The CDR3: CASSTGSYNEQFF. The CDR3 nucleotides are TGCGCCAGCAGCACCGGGAGTTACAATGAGCAGTTCTTC.

The sample holds a few counts of this clone. The chain carries TRBV4-1 and TRBJ1-5, with D uncertain. This CDR3 has 15 amino acids. Germline V gives CDR1 MGHRA, CDR2 YSYEKL. Trimming left V 3 bases short and J 0 bases short, with 9 bases between. The CDR3 DNA reads as TGCGCCAGCAGCCATGCGGGTCTTAGCAATCAGCCCCAGCATTTT. Protein: CASSHAGLSNQPQHF.

This clone has a handful of counts. The V and J genes are TRBV4-3 and TRBJ1-1; no definite D call. The CDR3 contains 15 residues. Germline lookup yields CDR1 LGHNA and CDR2 YSLEER. Trimming left V 1 base short and J 0 bases short, with 9 bases between. Here the CDR3 reads CASSQAHSVNTEAFF. The CDR3 DNA follows: TGCGCCAGCAGCCAAGCCCACTCGGTGAACACTGAAGCTTTCTTT.

This clone has a handful of counts. The chain employs TRBV6-1 and TRBJ1-1; 8 nucleotides agree with TRBD1. The V segment lost 1 base and the J segment 5 bases; nucleotides outside the gene matches: 3. This CDR3 region has 14 residues. Germline values: CDR1 MNHNS, CDR2 SASEGT. In DNA, the CDR3 is TGTGCCAGCAGTGAAGACAGGGGGAATACTGAAGCTTTCTTT. Its translation: CASSEDRGNTEAFF.

This clone was counted between two and nine times. The V and J genes are TRBV20-1 and TRBJ1-1; D not certain. Germline V CDR1 and CDR2: DFQATT, SNEGSKA (reference sequence). V was cut by 5 bases and J by 0 bases, with 1 base left in between. The CDR3 totals 10 residues. The CDR3 DNA is TGCAGTGCTTTGAACACTGAAGCTTTCTTT. Its protein product is CSALNTEAFF.

The chain recombines TRBV21-1 with TRBJ1-2. TRBV21-1 is a pseudogene. CDR3 length: 13 amino acids. The CDR3 reads CASSGGSNYGYTF. Here the CDR3 DNA reads TGTGCCAGCAGCGGGGGTAGCAACTATGGCTACACCTTC.

This chain connects TRBV7-6 to TRBJ1-3; D is ambiguous. Trimming shortened V by 0 bases and J by 4 bases, and 10 bases separated the two germline ends. The CDR3 totals 15 residues. The germline V gene has CDR1 SGHVS and CDR2 FNYEAQ. Here the CDR3 reads CASSLAWGSGNTIYF. As DNA, the CDR3 is TGTGCCAGCAGCTTAGCATGGGGATCCGGAAACACCATATATTTT.

The chain has TRBV7-9 and TRBJ1-5, with 11 bases that match TRBD1. The CDR3 is 16 residues long. The germline CDR1 and CDR2 sequences are SEHNR and FQNEAQ (reference sequence). J lost 7 bases, V lost 5 bases, and 10 bases had no gene match. As DNA, the CDR3 is TGTGCCAGCAGCCCCGGGACAGGGGGAAGGTGGCAGCCCCAGCATTTT. Its translation: CASSPGTGGRWQPQHF.

The chain links TRBV10-3 to TRBJ1-4, with a weak D call TRBD1 (6 bases). The germline V and J ends were trimmed by 6 bases and 7 bases, with 18 bases remaining between them. Germline assignment: CDR1 ENHRY and CDR2 SYGVKD. The CDR3 extends over 15 amino acids. The CDR3 coding sequence is TGTGCCATCAGCGTTGGGGGGCCGGCGGCTGAAAAACTGTTTTTT. This gives the protein CAISVGGPAAEKLFF.

This clone turned up a few times. The V gene is TRBV18, the J gene TRBJ1-6, with TRBD1 matching over 8 bases. The CDR3 has 13 amino acids. V lost 6 bases, J lost 6 bases, and 1 base stayed unmatched. Germline V gives CDR1 KGHSH, CDR2 LQKENI. The DNA for the CDR3 is TGTGCCAGCTCCGACAGGGGTAATTCACCCCTCCACTTT. It codes for CASSDRGNSPLHF.

This chain uses TRBV5-1 with TRBJ2-6, with D unclear. Germline values: CDR1 SGHRS, CDR2 YFSETQ. V was shortened by 7 bases and J by 0 bases, with 8 bases between the two germline ends. The CDR3 consists of 14 residues. CDR3 sequence (DNA): TGCGCCAGCGCCGTTTTCTCTGGGGCCAACGTCCTGACTTTC. Protein: CASAVFSGANVLTF.

This sequence joins TRBV7-9 and TRBJ2-5; possible D gene TRBD1, 5 bases. Germline-derived CDR1 and CDR2 are SEHNR and FQNEAQ (reference sequence). The CDR3 runs 15 residues. With 2 bases removed from V and 5 bases from J, the gap between germline ends came to 15 bases. Here the CDR3 reads CASSLNSAGSETQYF. CDR3 coding DNA: TGTGCCAGCAGCTTAAATTCTGCAGGGTCGGAGACCCAGTACTTC.

The chain combines TRBV5-5 with TRBJ1-2; no firm D call. The V end was cut by 0 bases, the J end by 5 bases, with 11 bases between. The CDR3 loop spans 14 amino acids. Germline values: CDR1 SGHKS, CDR2 YYEKEE (reference sequence). The CDR3 DNA sequence: TGTGCCAGCAGCTTGGCGGCAGGAGAGTATGGCTACACCTTC. Its protein is CASSLAAGEYGYTF.

The genes are TRBV28 and TRBJ2-7; 8 positions match TRBD2. The CDR3 contains 16 residues. The V segment lost 5 bases and the J segment 6 bases; nucleotides outside the gene matches: 15. The germline CDR1 and CDR2 sequences are MDHEN and SYDVKM. The CDR3 DNA reads TGTGCCAGCAGTCCCCCCGACGGGGGGGACTTCCGCGAGCAGTACTTC. It encodes CASSPPDGGDFREQYF.

The chain links TRBV5-5 to TRBJ2-3; D assignment may be TRBD1 or TRBD2 (6 bases each). The CDR3 extends over 16 amino acids. Per the germline V gene, CDR1 is SGHKS and CDR2 is YYEKEE (reference sequence). The germline V and J ends were trimmed by 6 bases and 0 bases, with 17 bases remaining between them. CDR3 sequence (DNA): TGTGCCAGCACCGACCCCGGGGGCTATAGCACAGATACGCAGTATTTT. It translates to CASTDPGGYSTDTQYF.

The V call is TRBV29-1, the J call TRBJ2-7; possibly TRBD1 for D (6 bases). This CDR3 has 13 amino acids. Per the germline V gene, CDR1 is SQVTM and CDR2 is ANQGSEA. V was trimmed by 7 bases and J by 0 bases, leaving 13 bases between them. DNA of the CDR3: TGCAGCGCCCTCGACAGGAGCTCCTACGAGCAGTACTTC. Protein product: CSALDRSSYEQYF.